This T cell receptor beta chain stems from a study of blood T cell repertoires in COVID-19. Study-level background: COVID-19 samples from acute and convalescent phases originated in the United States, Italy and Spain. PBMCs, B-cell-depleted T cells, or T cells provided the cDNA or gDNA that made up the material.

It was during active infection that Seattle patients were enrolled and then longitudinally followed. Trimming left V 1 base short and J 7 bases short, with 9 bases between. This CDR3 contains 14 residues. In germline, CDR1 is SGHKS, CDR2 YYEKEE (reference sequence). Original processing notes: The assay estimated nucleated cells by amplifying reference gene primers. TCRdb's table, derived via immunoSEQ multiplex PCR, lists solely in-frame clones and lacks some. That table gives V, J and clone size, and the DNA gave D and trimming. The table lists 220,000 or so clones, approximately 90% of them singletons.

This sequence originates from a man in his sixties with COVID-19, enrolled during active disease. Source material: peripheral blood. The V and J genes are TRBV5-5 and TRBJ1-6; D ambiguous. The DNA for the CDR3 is TGTGCCAGCAGCTTGAGACACCTAAATTCACCCCTCCACTTT. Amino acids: CASSLRHLNSPLHF.